The rows below give T cell receptor beta chains drawn from one sample of a study of cytomegalovirus exposure and HLA in healthy donors. Only in-frame clones appear in the TCRdb table, and some are missing; sequencing was by immunoSEQ multiplex PCR. The sample shows about 180,000 clones, around 80% of them seen only once. Sequencing was done on a sample of PBMCs. These receptors came from a woman aged 25-40 years in good health and CMV-seropositive. The CDR3 runs from the conserved cysteine through the conserved F or W. Fields, in order: V gene, clone size, J gene, D gene, CDR3 protein, CDR3 DNA. The D gene is left open where the match is weak. Size tells how often a clone was seen (once, few, many) or the class of an expanded clone, and some rows leave it out.

TRBV30	.	TRBJ2-1	.	CAWRPLTGFYEQFF	TGTGCCTGGCGCCCCCTCACAGGGTTTTATGAGCAGTTCTTC
TRBV11-3	.	TRBJ2-1	.	CASSLGSGDYNEQFF	TGTGCCAGCAGCTTAGGGTCGGGAGACTACAATGAGCAGTTCTTC
TRBV28	.	TRBJ2-1	TRBD2	CASSLSSGGYNEQFF	TGTGCCAGCAGTTTATCCAGCGGGGGGTACAATGAGCAGTTCTTC
TRBV7-9	.	TRBJ2-6	.	CSSSFGAGPGLPGANVLTF	TGTTCCAGCAGCTTCGGAGCCGGGCCAGGGTTACCTGGGGCCAACGTCCTGACTTTC
TRBV18	.	TRBJ2-2	TRBD2	CASSPREAGTGELFF	TGTGCCAGCTCACCCCGGGAGGCCGGCACCGGGGAGCTGTTTTTT
TRBV5-1	.	TRBJ2-4	.	CASSPLAGPRNSQYF	TGCGCCAGCAGCCCGCTGGCAGGGCCTAGGAACAGTCAGTACTTC
TRBV6-6	.	TRBJ1-2	.	CASSYSGGSYGYTF	TGTGCCAGCAGTTACTCCGGGGGATCCTATGGCTACACCTTC
TRBV11-2	few	TRBJ2-7	TRBD1	CASSALTGGIYEQYF	TGTGCCAGCAGCGCATTGACAGGGGGAATCTACGAGCAGTACTTC
TRBV28	few	TRBJ1-4	.	CASSLWAGQAKLFF	TGTGCCAGCAGTTTATGGGCGGGGCAGGCAAAACTGTTTTTT
TRBV14	.	TRBJ1-1	TRBD1	CASSQDLGTVAFF	TGTGCCAGCAGCCAGGACCTAGGGACAGTAGCTTTCTTT
TRBV27	.	TRBJ1-2	TRBD1	CASSFNDRVYGYTF	TGTGCCAGCAGTTTCAACGACAGGGTCTATGGCTACACCTTC
TRBV2	.	TRBJ2-2	TRBD2	CASSAPGLAGTTGTGELFF	TGTGCCAGCAGCGCCCCGGGACTAGCGGGGACAACAGGGACCGGGGAGCTGTTTTTT
TRBV7-2	.	TRBJ1-3	.	CASSVVGPGFDSGNTIYF	TGTGCCAGCAGCGTTGTTGGCCCAGGATTCGACTCTGGAAACACCATATATTTT
TRBV7-9	.	TRBJ1-2	.	CASSLAQVGAEGYTF	TGTGCCAGCAGCTTAGCGCAGGTGGGGGCGGAGGGCTACACCTTC
TRBV5-5	.	TRBJ1-2	TRBD1	CASSFRDEDRYYGYTF	TGTGCCAGCAGCTTCCGCGACGAGGACAGGTACTATGGCTACACCTTC
TRBV7-9	.	TRBJ2-7	.	CASSLGTYYEQYF	TGTGCCAGCAGCTTAGGGACATACTACGAGCAGTACTTC
TRBV19	few	TRBJ1-3	TRBD1	CASSIALRDRVGFGNTIYF	TGTGCCAGTAGTATAGCTCTCCGGGACAGGGTCGGATTTGGAAACACCATATATTTT
TRBV28	.	TRBJ1-3	TRBD1	CASSSGQGSTIYF	TGTGCCAGCAGTTCGGGACAGGGAAGTACCATATATTTT
TRBV7-9	few	TRBJ1-1	TRBD1	CSSSLQQGASTEAFF	TGTTCCAGCAGCCTGCAACAGGGGGCATCGACTGAAGCTTTCTTT
TRBV2	.	TRBJ1-4	TRBD1	CASSGDRAGEKLFF	TGTGCCAGCAGTGGGGACAGGGCGGGGGAAAAACTGTTTTTT
TRBV11-2	once	TRBJ2-3	TRBD2	CASSLEGRVAGGPGDTQYF	TGTGCCAGCAGCTTAGAGGGGCGGGTAGCGGGGGGGCCAGGGGATACGCAGTATTTT
TRBV19	.	TRBJ1-5	.	CASRRTLGNQPQHF	TGTGCCAGTAGACGTACGCTAGGCAATCAGCCCCAGCATTTT
TRBV28	few	TRBJ2-7	TRBD1	CASSSGQASYEQYF	TGTGCCAGCAGTTCGGGACAGGCCTCCTACGAGCAGTACTTC
TRBV11-2	few	TRBJ2-3	TRBD2	CASSSIAGGDTQYF	TGTGCCAGCAGCTCCATAGCGGGGGGAGATACGCAGTATTTT
TRBV28	.	TRBJ1-2	.	CASSTLYDGYTF	TGTGCCAGCAGTACCCTATATGATGGCTACACCTTC
TRBV5-6	.	TRBJ1-2	TRBD1	CASSSTGFRGYGYTF	TGTGCCAGCAGCTCGACAGGGTTCCGAGGGTACGGCTACACCTTC
TRBV18	.	TRBJ1-6	.	CASSQWLDSPLHF	TGTGCCAGCTCCCAGTGGCTAGATTCACCCCTCCACTTT
TRBV15	.	TRBJ1-3	.	CATSGTDSGNTIYF	TGTGCCACCTCAGGCACGGACTCTGGAAACACCATATATTTT
TRBV7-2	.	TRBJ1-2	.	CASSYSYGYTF	TGTGCCAGCAGCTACAGCTATGGCTACACCTTC
TRBV2	.	TRBJ2-2	TRBD2	CASSPGLAGGPDGELFF	TGTGCCAGCAGTCCCGGACTAGCGGGGGGGCCCGACGGGGAGCTGTTTTTT
TRBV6-5	.	TRBJ2-5	TRBD1	CASSYEGAKYQETQYF	TGTGCCAGCAGTTACGAGGGGGCTAAGTACCAAGAGACCCAGTACTTC
TRBV7-9	.	TRBJ2-3	.	CASSSDRTTDTQYF	TGTGCCAGCAGCTCCGACAGAACCACAGATACGCAGTATTTT
TRBV7-9	few	TRBJ2-7	.	CASSRPPEGGNSYEQYF	TGTGCCAGCAGCCGCCCACCCGAGGGGGGGAACTCCTACGAGCAGTACTTC
TRBV7-2	.	TRBJ2-7	.	CASSLGLANLYEQYF	TGTGCCAGCAGCTTGGGGCTAGCGAATCTCTACGAGCAGTACTTC
TRBV7-2	.	TRBJ2-2	.	CASSLDQGWNGELFF	TGTGCCAGCAGCTTAGATCAGGGGTGGAACGGGGAGCTGTTTTTT
TRBV6-6	.	TRBJ1-3	.	CASSLREEGNTIYF	TGTGCCAGCAGTCTCAGGGAAGAGGGAAACACCATATATTTT
TRBV11-3	.	TRBJ2-2	TRBD1	CASSLSQGFTGELFF	TGTGCCAGCAGCTTATCACAGGGGTTCACCGGGGAGCTGTTTTTT
TRBV4-1	.	TRBJ2-7	.	CASSQVQGLPTYEQYF	TGCGCCAGCAGCCAAGTTCAGGGATTACCTACCTACGAGCAGTACTTC
TRBV29-1	.	TRBJ1-2	.	CSVGLQVSGAGYTF	TGCAGCGTTGGACTACAGGTTTCAGGGGCTGGCTACACCTTC
TRBV5-4	.	TRBJ2-7	.	CASSSAGVHEQYF	TGTGCCAGCAGCTCGGCAGGGGTCCACGAGCAGTACTTC
TRBV4-3	.	TRBJ1-5	.	CASSQDWRGTSNQPQHF	TGCGCCAGCAGCCAAGATTGGCGGGGGACTAGCAATCAGCCCCAGCATTTT
TRBV11-2	.	TRBJ2-1	.	CASERYNEQFF	TGTGCCAGCGAGAGGTACAATGAGCAGTTCTTC
TRBV4-2	.	TRBJ1-5	.	CASSLDRTGVPQHF	TGTGCCAGCAGCCTCGACAGGACCGGTGTGCCCCAGCATTTT
TRBV19	.	TRBJ2-3	TRBD2	CASSIEGSGGYADTQYF	TGTGCCAGTAGTATAGAGGGTAGCGGGGGTTACGCGGATACGCAGTATTTT
TRBV7-9	few	TRBJ2-3	TRBD1	CASSFDRATDTQYF	TGTGCCAGCAGCTTCGACAGGGCCACAGATACGCAGTATTTT
TRBV25-1	once	TRBJ2-3	.	CASSSRGPGTDTQYF	TGTGCCAGCAGTTCGCGGGGGCCTGGCACAGATACGCAGTATTTT
TRBV10-3	.	TRBJ1-2	.	CAISGGGDYGYTF	TGTGCCATCAGTGGGGGAGGGGACTATGGCTACACCTTC
TRBV9	once	TRBJ1-1	.	CASSVGVGLDVNTEAFF	TGTGCCAGCAGCGTAGGGGTGGGACTTGACGTGAACACTGAAGCTTTCTTT
TRBV27	.	TRBJ2-2	.	CASSFPVGGELFF	TGTGCCAGCAGTTTCCCCGTCGGCGGGGAGCTGTTTTTT
TRBV10-2	.	TRBJ2-2	.	CASSDAVGPNTGELFF	TGCGCCAGCAGTGACGCGGTGGGGCCGAACACCGGGGAGCTGTTTTTT
TRBV10-2	.	TRBJ2-7	.	CASSERGIYEQYF	TGCGCCAGCAGTGAGAGGGGAATCTACGAGCAGTACTTC
TRBV9	.	TRBJ2-1	.	CASSVVGRSSYNEQFF	TGTGCCAGCAGCGTAGTTGGGCGAAGCTCCTACAATGAGCAGTTCTTC
TRBV7-2	few	TRBJ2-7	TRBD1	CASSLGTGGEEQYF	TGTGCCAGCAGCTTAGGGACAGGGGGGGAAGAGCAGTACTTC
TRBV28	.	TRBJ1-5	TRBD1	CASSTQGVSNQPQHF	TGTGCCAGCTCTACACAGGGGGTGAGCAATCAGCCCCAGCATTTT
TRBV28	once	TRBJ2-5	TRBD2	CASSSGLAGQETQYF	TGTGCCAGCAGTTCCGGACTAGCGGGGCAAGAGACCCAGTACTTC
TRBV4-1	.	TRBJ2-3	.	CASSPVPTDTQYF	TGCGCCAGCAGCCCGGTTCCCACAGATACGCAGTATTTT
TRBV11-3	.	TRBJ2-3	.	CASSLVRDTQYF	TGTGCCAGCAGCTTGGTCCGGGATACGCAGTATTTT
TRBV25-1	.	TRBJ1-2	TRBD1	CASSVPGTGGFDGYTF	TGTGCCAGCAGTGTACCCGGGACAGGGGGTTTCGATGGCTACACCTTC
TRBV2	.	TRBJ2-3	.	CASWQSTDTQYF	TGTGCCAGCTGGCAGAGCACAGATACGCAGTATTTT
TRBV6-1	.	TRBJ1-1	.	CASSEHGGGGWGEAFF	TGTGCCAGCAGTGAACATGGGGGCGGGGGCTGGGGTGAAGCTTTCTTT